This T cell receptor (beta chain) was identified in a study of PD-1 blockade in mismatch repair-deficient tumors. Across the whole study: Patients had more than ten mismatch repair-deficient cancer types, all previously treated and progressing.

Mismatch repair deficiency was confirmed in all patients, by PCR or immunohistochemistry. TCR sequencing covered a few patients who responded to pembrolizumab. Findings of the study overall: Tumor-resident clones, often undetectable pretreatment in blood, expanded then contracted after pembrolizumab.

Trimming at V came to 4 bases and at J to 4 bases, leaving 5 bases not matched to a gene. CDR3 length: 15 amino acids. CDR1 and CDR2 (germline): SGHRS, YFSETQ. A remark on this clone: Its cognate antigen is unknown. This sample includes further DNA sequences coding for the same CDR3.

The repertoire was sequenced with immunoSEQ multiplex PCR; TCRdb's copy has only in-frame clones and lacks some. The data show around 51,000 clones, about 84% seen once. Material: peripheral blood, obtained approximately 20 weeks after starting pembrolizumab. J is TRBJ2-6 and V is TRBV5-1; 7 bases are shared with TRBD1. This TCR was recovered from an adult with mismatch repair-deficient cancer. Here the CDR3 reads CASSDDRAGANVLTF. In DNA, the CDR3 is TGCGCCAGCAGCGACGACAGGGCCGGGGCCAACGTCCTGACTTTC.